The 21 T cell receptor beta chains given below trace back to one sample, sequenced in a study of T cells in Graves' hyperthyroidism and ophthalmopathy. TCR beta CDR3 sequences were amplified from RNA transcripts. HTBI primers were employed in a first-round RT-PCR of the TCR CDR3. TCRdb re-called the multiplex PCR reads through MiXCR, storing one row per CDR3 protein. Of approximately 600,000 distinct CDR3 sequences in the sample, around 16% are singletons; the top ten hold 3% to 4%. Source material: blood. The receptors here all came from a woman between 25 and 40 years old with Graves' hyperthyroidism.

Many counts were recorded for this clonotype. The CDR3 DNA follows: TGCAGTGCTAGAGATTGGACTAGCGGGAGGCGTTATGAGCAGTTCTTC. This translates into CSARDWTSGRRYEQFF. This rearrangement joins TRBV20-1 to TRBJ2-1, with 14 bases lining up with TRBD2. The CDR3 consists of 16 residues. V gave up 0 bases and J gave up 8 bases; unmatched junction bases: 6. The germline gives CDR1 DFQATT, CDR2 SNEGSKA (reference sequence).

CDR3 in DNA: TGTGCCTGGAGGAAACAGGGGTTGGAGACCCAGTACTTC. Translating gives CAWRKQGLETQYF. The chain links TRBV30 to TRBJ2-5, with TRBD1 matching 7 bases. The CDR3 contains 13 residues. The ends lost 3 bases at V and 5 bases at J; junction bases unmatched: 6. The germline CDR1 and CDR2 sequences are GTSNPN and SVGIG (reference sequence).

V usage is TRBV28 and J usage is TRBJ2-3; D may be TRBD1 (5 bases). The CDR3 totals 16 residues. V was clipped by 6 bases and J by 6 bases, with 22 bases between them. From germline, CDR1 is MDHEN and CDR2 SYDVKM. The CDR3 region has the DNA TGTGCCAGCAGCCGACGGGTCGGACACATAGGGGATACGCAGTATTTT. As protein: CASSRRVGHIGDTQYF.

At least ten counts were recorded for this clonotype. The V gene is TRBV7-9, the J gene TRBJ2-2; 14 nucleotides align to TRBD2. Germline V CDR1 and CDR2: SEHNR, FQNEAQ (reference sequence). The CDR3 sequence is 16 residues long. With V trimmed by 4 bases and J by 6 bases, 4 bases remained unmatched. The CDR3 DNA is TGTGCCAGCAGCTGGGGACTAGCGGGAGTAGCCGGGGAGCTGTTTTTT. Amino acids: CASSWGLAGVAGELFF.

A few counts support this clonotype. V usage is TRBV6-1 and J usage is TRBJ1-2; no definite D call. The germline V gene has CDR1 MNHNS and CDR2 SASEGT. The CDR3 is made up of 12 amino acids. V was pared by 6 bases and J by 3 bases, with 8 bases between. In nucleotides, the CDR3 is TGTGCCAGCAGCCACAAAGACTATGGCTACACCTTC. Protein: CASSHKDYGYTF.

This clonotype appeared once. The chain carries TRBV19 and TRBJ1-5; TRBD1 aligns across 10 bases. This CDR3 spans 16 amino acids. V trimming: 5 bases; J trimming: 3 bases; junction bases outside the gene matches: 7. CDR1 is LNHDA, CDR2 SQIVND, per germline (reference sequence). The CDR3 region has the DNA TGTGCCAGTAGTGGCCGGGACAGGGGCTCCAATCAGCCCCAGCATTTT. It specifies CASSGRDRGSNQPQHF.

The rearrangement uses TRBV20-1 and TRBJ1-6; the match to TRBD1 covers 9 bases. The germline CDR1 and CDR2 sequences are DFQATT and SNEGSKA (reference sequence). J lost 4 bases, V lost 5 bases, and 6 bases had no gene match. The CDR3 contains 15 residues. The DNA of the CDR3 is TGCAGTGCTGAGGACAGGGGTCCTTATAATTCACCCCTCCACTTT. This gives the protein CSAEDRGPYNSPLHF.

This clonotype came up many times. This sequence joins TRBV3-1 and TRBJ2-3; 10 bases are a match to TRBD2. From germline, CDR1 is LGHDT and CDR2 YNNKEL (reference sequence). CDR3 length: 16 residues. After removal of 0 bases from V and 5 bases from J, the junction contained 5 bases not matched to a gene. The CDR3 here is CASSQDMLAGVDTQYF. CDR3 coding DNA: TGTGCCAGCAGCCAAGATATGCTAGCGGGAGTAGATACGCAGTATTTT.

The chain combines TRBV5-6 with TRBJ2-5; TRBD2 aligns across 15 bases. V dropped 4 bases and J dropped 5; count of bases not matched to a gene: 9. Germline-derived CDR1 and CDR2 are SGHDT and YYEEEE. The CDR3 runs 17 residues. CDR3 residues: CASSMMGLAGGTETQYF. In DNA form, the CDR3 reads TGTGCCAGCAGCATGATGGGACTAGCGGGAGGAACGGAGACCCAGTACTTC. Drawing the rest from reference TRBV5-6 and TRBJ2-5, the complete variable domain is DAGVTQSPTHLIKTRGQQVTLRCSPKSGHDTVSWYQQALGQGPQFIFQYYEEEERQRGNFPDRFSGHQFPNYSSELNVNALLLGDSALYLCASSMMGLAGGTETQYFGPGTRLLVL.

This clonotype was detected a few times. V and J are TRBV29-1 and TRBJ1-2; D is undetermined. This CDR3 has 14 residues. Looked up from germline, CDR1 is SQVTM and CDR2 is ANQGSEA. Trimming removed 5 bases at V and 5 bases at J, with 18 bases between. This CDR3 reads CSVRGRLLEYGYTF. CDR3 nucleotide sequence: TGCAGCGTTCGGGGTAGACTACTTGAGTATGGCTACACCTTC.

Comments on this clonotype: This may arise from a read error, as a much more abundant clone is one base away. This CDR3 reads CAISGAAYEQYF. DNA of the CDR3: TGTGCCATCAGTGGGGCAGCCTACGAGCAGTACTTC. This rearrangement joins TRBV10-3 to TRBJ2-7; D gene unclear. V lost 4 bases and J 2 bases, leaving 6 bases between the germline ends. Germline values: CDR1 ENHRY, CDR2 SYGVKD. There are 12 residues in the CDR3.

This rearrangement joins TRBV20-1 to TRBJ2-5, with 13 nucleotides matching TRBD2. Looked up from germline, CDR1 is DFQATT and CDR2 is SNEGSKA (reference sequence). The CDR3 consists of 16 residues. V trimming: 2 bases; J trimming: 0 bases; junction bases outside the gene matches: 3. CDR3 DNA: TGCAGTGCTAGAAGGGGACTAGCGGGAAACCAAGAGACCCAGTACTTC. As protein: CSARRGLAGNQETQYF.

The rearrangement joins TRBV4-1 to TRBJ1-5; weak D call: TRBD1 (5 bases). Germline V gene sequence: CDR1 MGHRA, CDR2 YSYEKL. This CDR3 contains 16 residues. With 2 bases removed from V and 2 bases from J, the gap between germline ends came to 13 bases. The CDR3 is CASSQQRGRGNQPQHF. CDR3 DNA sequence: TGCGCCAGCAGCCAACAAAGGGGTAGAGGCAATCAGCCCCAGCATTTT.

This clonotype was detected a few times. This chain connects TRBV5-1 to TRBJ1-1, with TRBD1 matching over 12 bases. The CDR3 has 16 amino acids. The V gene end was trimmed by 3 bases and the J gene end by 1 base; junction bases not matched to a gene: 4. CDR1 SGHRS and CDR2 YFSETQ come from the germline V gene. The CDR3 DNA sequence: TGCGCCAGCAGCTGGGACAGGGGGCGCGGGAACACTGAAGCTTTCTTT. Translation gives CASSWDRGRGNTEAFF. Using reference TRBV5-1 and TRBJ1-1 for the parts outside the CDR3, the full variable domain is KAGVTQTPRYLIKTRGQQVTLSCSPISGHRSVSWYQQTPGQGLQFLFEYFSETQRNKGNFPGRFSGRQFSNSRSEMNVSTLELGDSALYLCASSWDRGRGNTEAFFGQGTRLTVV.

This clonotype was seen more than once but under ten times. The rearrangement uses TRBV7-2 and TRBJ2-2, with 8 bases identical to TRBD2. The CDR3 runs to 16 residues. CDR1 SGHTA and CDR2 FQGNSA come from the germline V gene. The V segment lost 5 bases and the J segment 3 bases; nucleotides outside the gene matches: 8. The CDR3: CASSQKAGAYTGELFF. CDR3 DNA: TGTGCCAGCAGCCAAAAAGCGGGAGCGTACACCGGGGAGCTGTTTTTT. The variable domain in full, with the rest retrieved from reference TRBV7-2 and TRBJ2-2, is GAGVSQSPSNKVTEKGKDVELRCDPISGHTALYWYRQSLGQGLEFLIYFQGNSAPDKSGLPSDRFSAERTGGSVSTLTIQRTQQEDSAVYLCASSQKAGAYTGELFFGEGSRLTVL.

This clonotype was found many times. The chain has TRBV30 and TRBJ2-1; possibly TRBD1 or TRBD2 for D (5 bases each). The germline V gene encodes CDR1 GTSNPN and CDR2 SVGIG (reference sequence). This CDR3 is built from 14 residues. Trimming took 2 bases from V and 0 from J, leaving 8 bases between them. This CDR3 is CAWSRGDSYNEQFF. CDR3 nucleotides: TGTGCCTGGAGTCGGGGCGACTCCTACAATGAGCAGTTCTTC. The full variable domain, in which reference TRBV30 and TRBJ2-1 provide the parts outside the CDR3, is SQTIHQWPATLVQPVGSPLSLECTVEGTSNPNLYWYRQAAGRGLQLLFYSVGIGQISSEVPQNLSASRPQDRQFILSSKKLLLSDSGFYLCAWSRGDSYNEQFFGPGTRLTVL.

As concerns this clonotype: With a much larger clone just one base away, this may be a read error. The rearrangement links TRBV11-2 to TRBJ2-5, with 9 bases that match TRBD1. Germline CDR1 is SGHAT and CDR2 is FQNNGV. The CDR3 consists of 13 residues. V lost 4 bases and J lost 10; bases outside the gene matches: 7. CDR3 coding DNA: TGTGCCAGCAGCTCCCGGGACAGGGAGGTCCAGTACTTC. It encodes CASSSRDREVQYF. Drawing the rest from reference TRBV11-2 and TRBJ2-5, the complete variable domain is EAGVAQSPRYKIIEKRQSVAFWCNPISGHATLYWYQQILGQGPKLLIQFQNNGVVDDSQLPKDRFSAERLKGVDSTLKIQPAKLEDSAVYLCASSSRDREVQYFGPGTRLLVL.

This sequence joins TRBV6-9 and TRBJ2-7; 7 positions match TRBD2. CDR1 and CDR2 (germline): MNHGY, SVAAGI. V lost 3 bases to trimming and J lost 4 bases; unmatched junction nucleotides: 9. The CDR3 loop spans 15 amino acids. The CDR3 spells CASSYVAGVRYEQYF. CDR3 DNA sequence: TGTGCCAGCAGTTACGTTGCGGGAGTGAGGTACGAGCAGTACTTC.

This clonotype appeared many times. The J gene is TRBJ2-7, the V gene TRBV29-1; 8 nucleotides align to TRBD1. This CDR3 is built from 12 residues. The ends lost 6 bases at V and 3 bases at J; junction bases unmatched: 4. Looked up from germline, CDR1 is SQVTM and CDR2 is ANQGSEA. The CDR3 nucleotides are TGCAGCGTACGGGGGACAGGCTACGAGCAGTACTTC. Protein product: CSVRGTGYEQYF.

This clonotype was found many times. This chain connects TRBV7-8 to TRBJ2-7, with D perhaps matching TRBD2 (6 bases). The CDR3 is 15 amino acids. CDR1 and CDR2 from the germline V gene are SGHVS and FQNEAQ. V gave up 1 base and J gave up 4 bases, with 14 bases separating them. The CDR3 bases are TGTGCCAGCAGCTTAGGGGCCGGGAGAACGTACGAGCAGTACTTC. Its translation is CASSLGAGRTYEQYF.

The rearrangement links TRBV6-2 or TRBV6-3 to TRBJ1-5; perhaps TRBD1 as D (5 bases). Trimming stripped 2 bases from V and 6 bases from J, with 11 bases between. The CDR3 covers 14 residues. Germline CDR1 is MNHEY and CDR2 is SVGEGT. CDR3 DNA sequence: TGTGCCAGCAGTTACGGGACTCTTGGTCAGCCCCAGCATTTT. It is translated as CASSYGTLGQPQHF.